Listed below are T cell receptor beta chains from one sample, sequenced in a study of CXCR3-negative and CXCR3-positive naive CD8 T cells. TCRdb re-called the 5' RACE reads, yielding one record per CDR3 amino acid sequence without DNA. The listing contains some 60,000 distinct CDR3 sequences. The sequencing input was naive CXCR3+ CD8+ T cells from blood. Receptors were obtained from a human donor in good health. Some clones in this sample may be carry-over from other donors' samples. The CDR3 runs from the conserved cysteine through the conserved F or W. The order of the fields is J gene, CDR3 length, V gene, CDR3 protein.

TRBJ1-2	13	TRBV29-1	CSVTREEDYGYTF
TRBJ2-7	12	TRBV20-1	CSARRETYEQYF
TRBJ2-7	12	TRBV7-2	CASSFTGYEQYF
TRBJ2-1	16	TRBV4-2	CASSQPLGGRGNEQFF
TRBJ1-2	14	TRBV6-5	CASTPKWHIYGYTF
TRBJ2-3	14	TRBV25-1	CASEKGGSTDTQYF
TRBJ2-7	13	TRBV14	CASRGRGTYEQYF
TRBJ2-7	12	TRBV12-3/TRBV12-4	CASKGQGWEQYF
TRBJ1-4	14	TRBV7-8	CASSLVEREEKLFF
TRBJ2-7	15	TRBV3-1	CASSPGPGFSYEQYF
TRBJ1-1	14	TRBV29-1	CSVQAGDLNTEAFF
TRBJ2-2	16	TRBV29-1	CSVLGDREVVTGELFF
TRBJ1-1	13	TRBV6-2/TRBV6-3	CASSYSPLPEAFF
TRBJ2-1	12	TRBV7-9	CASSLDVNEQFF
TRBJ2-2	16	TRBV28	CASSPQLAGGPGELFF
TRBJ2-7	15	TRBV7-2	CASRSSGVGSYEQYF
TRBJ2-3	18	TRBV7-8	CASSLRNRGNRGTDTQYF
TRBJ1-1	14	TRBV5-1	CASSRGTGGTEAFF
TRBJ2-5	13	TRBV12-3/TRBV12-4	CASSPSGGETQYF
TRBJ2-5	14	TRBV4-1	CASSLIFGGETQYF
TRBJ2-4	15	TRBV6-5	CASSQRGATQDIQYF
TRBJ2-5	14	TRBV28	CASSLLSGGETQYF
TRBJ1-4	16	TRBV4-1	CASSQTAGLGNEKLFF
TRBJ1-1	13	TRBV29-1	CSVVRGLGPEAFF
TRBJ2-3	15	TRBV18	CASSPLGSSTDTQYF
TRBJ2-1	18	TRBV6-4	CASSALSGGTSGYNEQFF
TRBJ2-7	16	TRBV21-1	CASSIPPGKISYEQYF
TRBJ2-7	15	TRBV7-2	CASSSLAGGPYEQYF
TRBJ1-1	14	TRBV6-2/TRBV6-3	CASSYGAMNTEAFF
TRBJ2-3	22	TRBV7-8	CASSLGDYRTSGEYSSADTQYF
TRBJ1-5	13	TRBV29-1	CSISDGAHQPQHF
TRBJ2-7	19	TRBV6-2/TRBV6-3	CASVSRTVGFREWSYEQYF
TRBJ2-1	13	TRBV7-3	CASSLLVGNEQFF
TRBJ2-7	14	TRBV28	CAAGGQGGSYEQYF
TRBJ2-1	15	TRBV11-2	CASSWPGGQGDEQFF
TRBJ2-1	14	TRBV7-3	CASGLAGGPGEQFF
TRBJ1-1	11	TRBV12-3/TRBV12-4	CASSKNTEAFF
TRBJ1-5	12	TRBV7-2	CASSLGYQPQHF
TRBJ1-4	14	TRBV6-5	CASSLRTGSEKLFF
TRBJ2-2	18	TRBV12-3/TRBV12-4	CASSFLTSGTDNTGELFF
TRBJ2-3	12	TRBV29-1	CSGGRTTDTQYF
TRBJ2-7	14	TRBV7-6	CASSLGMGRAEQYF
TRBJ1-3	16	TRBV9	CASSDGDGFSGNTIYF
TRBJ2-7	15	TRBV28	CASSSTGTRPYEQYF
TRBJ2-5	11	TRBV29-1	CSVWTLGTQYF
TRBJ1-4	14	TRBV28	CASTRGSTNEKLFF